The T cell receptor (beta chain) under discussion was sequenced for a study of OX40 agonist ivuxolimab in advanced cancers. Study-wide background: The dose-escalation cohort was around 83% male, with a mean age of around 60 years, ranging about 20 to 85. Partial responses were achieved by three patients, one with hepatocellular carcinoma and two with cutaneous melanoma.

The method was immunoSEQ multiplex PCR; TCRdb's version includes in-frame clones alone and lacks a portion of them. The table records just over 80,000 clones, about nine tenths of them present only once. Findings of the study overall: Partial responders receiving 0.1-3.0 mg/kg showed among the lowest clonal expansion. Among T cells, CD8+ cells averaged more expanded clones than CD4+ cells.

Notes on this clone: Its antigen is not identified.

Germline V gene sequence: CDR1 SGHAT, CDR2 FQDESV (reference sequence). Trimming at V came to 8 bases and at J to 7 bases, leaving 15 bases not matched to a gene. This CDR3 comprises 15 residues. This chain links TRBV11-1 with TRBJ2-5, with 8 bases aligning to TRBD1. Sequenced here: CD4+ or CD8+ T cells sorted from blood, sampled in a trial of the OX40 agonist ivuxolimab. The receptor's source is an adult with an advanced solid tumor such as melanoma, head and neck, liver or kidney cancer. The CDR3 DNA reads TGTGCCAGCCGAAAATCGGGCAGGGGGCATGGGACCCAGTACTTC. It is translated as CASRKSGRGHGTQYF.